This is a list of T cell receptor beta chains from one sample in a study of shared clonotypes between healthy human individuals. Only in-frame clones appear in the TCRdb table, and some are missing; sequencing was by immunoSEQ multiplex PCR. The sample lists millions of clones, 90% to 95% occurring once. The sample comprised naive CD4+ T cells sorted from blood. The receptors stem from a man aged 18 to 30 in good health. The CDR3 runs from the conserved cysteine through the conserved F or W. Each record gives: clone size, D gene, V gene, J gene, CDR3 DNA, CDR3 protein. The D gene is left open where the match is weak. Some rows mark clone size as missing; the rest say once, few, many or name a class of expanded clone.

abundance: -
d_gene: -
v_gene: TRBV5-8
j_gene: TRBJ1-4
CDR3nt: TGTGCCAGCAGCTTAATGCCTCAAGGCGGCAGGGCATGGGAAAAACTGTTTTTT
CDR3aa: CASSLMPQGGRAWEKLFF

abundance: -
d_gene: TRBD2
v_gene: TRBV5-4
j_gene: TRBJ2-5
CDR3nt: TGTGCCAGCAGCTGGAAGGTGGCGGGGGTCCAAGAGACCCAGTACTTC
CDR3aa: CASSWKVAGVQETQYF

abundance: -
d_gene: TRBD1
v_gene: TRBV6-6
j_gene: TRBJ2-3
CDR3nt: TGTGCCAGCAGCCCCGGGACAGGGAAAACAGATACGCAGTATTTT
CDR3aa: CASSPGTGKTDTQYF

abundance: -
d_gene: -
v_gene: TRBV6-1
j_gene: TRBJ1-2
CDR3nt: TGTGCCAGCAGTGAATGGTTTAGGGGGGCGGATGGCTACACCTTC
CDR3aa: CASSEWFRGADGYTF

abundance: -
d_gene: -
v_gene: TRBV7-2
j_gene: TRBJ2-3
CDR3nt: TGTGCCAGCAGCCCTTCGGGCGGGTTAGGGGGTACGCAGTATTTT
CDR3aa: CASSPSGGLGGTQYF

abundance: -
d_gene: -
v_gene: TRBV4-1
j_gene: TRBJ1-3
CDR3nt: TGCGCCAGCAGCCAAGGTCAGGGTCTTACTGGAAACACCATATATTTT
CDR3aa: CASSQGQGLTGNTIYF

abundance: once
d_gene: -
v_gene: TRBV11-3
j_gene: TRBJ1-6
CDR3nt: TGTGCCAGCAGCCGACAGAGGAATTCACCCCTCCACTTT
CDR3aa: CASSRQRNSPLHF

abundance: once
d_gene: TRBD1
v_gene: TRBV7-8
j_gene: TRBJ1-4
CDR3nt: TGTGCCAGCAGCCTCCGATCAGGGGGACGGGTTGAAAAACTGTTTTTT
CDR3aa: CASSLRSGGRVEKLFF

abundance: -
d_gene: TRBD1
v_gene: TRBV9
j_gene: TRBJ1-6
CDR3nt: TGTGCCAGCAGCGTGGGGGACAGGACTAATTCACCCCTCCACTTT
CDR3aa: CASSVGDRTNSPLHF

abundance: -
d_gene: -
v_gene: TRBV11-2
j_gene: TRBJ1-1
CDR3nt: TGTGCCAGCAGCTTAGGCCAATGGGCAGGGAGGAACACTGAAGCTTTCTTT
CDR3aa: CASSLGQWAGRNTEAFF

abundance: -
d_gene: TRBD2
v_gene: TRBV9
j_gene: TRBJ2-3
CDR3nt: TGTGCCAGCAGTCCTCCGGGACTAGCGGGAACAGATACGCAGTATTTT
CDR3aa: CASSPPGLAGTDTQYF

abundance: once
d_gene: TRBD2
v_gene: TRBV4-2
j_gene: TRBJ2-3
CDR3nt: TGTGCCAGCAGCCAAGACCTAAAGGCTAGCGGGAAGACAGATACGCAGTATTTT
CDR3aa: CASSQDLKASGKTDTQYF

abundance: -
d_gene: TRBD1
v_gene: TRBV18
j_gene: TRBJ1-5
CDR3nt: TGTGCCAGCTCGCCCGACAGGGGAAGTTATCAGCCCCAGCATTTT
CDR3aa: CASSPDRGSYQPQHF

abundance: -
d_gene: -
v_gene: TRBV10-3
j_gene: TRBJ1-1
CDR3nt: TGTGCCATCAGTGAGCCCTGGGTCTCGAACACTGAAGCTTTCTTT
CDR3aa: CAISEPWVSNTEAFF

abundance: -
d_gene: -
v_gene: TRBV10-1
j_gene: TRBJ2-1
CDR3nt: TGCGCCAGCAGTGAGTCGTCACGGGGGCAGTTCTTC
CDR3aa: CASSESSRGQFF

abundance: -
d_gene: -
v_gene: TRBV7-2
j_gene: TRBJ1-3
CDR3nt: TGTGCCAGCAGCTTAGGGCCCCCGAGCTCTGGAAACACCATATATTTT
CDR3aa: CASSLGPPSSGNTIYF

abundance: once
d_gene: -
v_gene: TRBV2
j_gene: TRBJ2-7
CDR3nt: TGTGCCAGCAGAGCACAGGGCTACGAGCAGTACTTC
CDR3aa: CASRAQGYEQYF

abundance: -
d_gene: TRBD2
v_gene: TRBV19
j_gene: TRBJ2-1
CDR3nt: TGTGCCAGTAAAAAATTGGGACTAGCGAGGAACAATGAGCAGTTCTTC
CDR3aa: CASKKLGLARNNEQFF

abundance: -
d_gene: -
v_gene: TRBV21-1
j_gene: TRBJ2-3
CDR3nt: TGTGCCAGCAGCAGATCCGGGACTAGTATTGCGGATACGCAGTATTTT
CDR3aa: CASSRSGTSIADTQYF

abundance: -
d_gene: TRBD2
v_gene: TRBV30
j_gene: TRBJ2-1
CDR3nt: TGTGCCTGGACGGTAAGACTAGCAGGAAACAATGAGCAGTTCTTC
CDR3aa: CAWTVRLAGNNEQFF

abundance: -
d_gene: -
v_gene: TRBV28
j_gene: TRBJ1-6
CDR3nt: TGTGCCAGCCGACAGTCGCAAATTTCACCCCTCCACTTT
CDR3aa: CASRQSQISPLHF

abundance: -
d_gene: -
v_gene: TRBV19
j_gene: TRBJ1-1
CDR3nt: TGTGCCAGTAGTGATCCTAGGGCCACGAACACTGAAGCTTTCTTT
CDR3aa: CASSDPRATNTEAFF

abundance: once
d_gene: -
v_gene: TRBV9
j_gene: TRBJ1-2
CDR3nt: TGTGCCAGCAGCGTAGGTCAGGACTATGGCTACACCTTC
CDR3aa: CASSVGQDYGYTF

abundance: -
d_gene: TRBD1
v_gene: TRBV7-9
j_gene: TRBJ1-1
CDR3nt: TGTGCCAGCAGCTTAGGTGGCAGGGGGCAAACTGAAGCTTTCTTT
CDR3aa: CASSLGGRGQTEAFF

abundance: -
d_gene: -
v_gene: TRBV10-3
j_gene: TRBJ2-1
CDR3nt: TGTGCCATCGGAGTGGGTCGCGATGAGCAGTTCTTC
CDR3aa: CAIGVGRDEQFF

abundance: -
d_gene: -
v_gene: TRBV7-3
j_gene: TRBJ2-1
CDR3nt: TGTGCCAGCAGCTCTAGGGGGGGCTATGAGCAGTTCTTC
CDR3aa: CASSSRGGYEQFF

abundance: once
d_gene: -
v_gene: TRBV6-6
j_gene: TRBJ2-1
CDR3nt: TGTGCCAGCAGTTACTCTACCGGACTCTACAATGAGCAGTTCTTC
CDR3aa: CASSYSTGLYNEQFF

abundance: -
d_gene: TRBD1
v_gene: TRBV18
j_gene: TRBJ1-3
CDR3nt: TGTGCCAGCTCACCGACGACAGGGGCGAAGGGAAACACCATATATTTT
CDR3aa: CASSPTTGAKGNTIYF

abundance: -
d_gene: TRBD2
v_gene: TRBV7-2
j_gene: TRBJ2-1
CDR3nt: TGTGCCAGCAGCTTAACTAGCGGGAGTTCCAATGAGCAGTTCTTC
CDR3aa: CASSLTSGSSNEQFF

abundance: -
d_gene: TRBD2
v_gene: TRBV25-1
j_gene: TRBJ2-7
CDR3nt: TGTGCCAGCAGTGAAACCCCGGGACTAGCGGGCGCTACCTACGAGCAGTACTTC
CDR3aa: CASSETPGLAGATYEQYF

abundance: -
d_gene: -
v_gene: TRBV5-1
j_gene: TRBJ1-2
CDR3nt: TGCGCCAGCGCCCCGGGCGGGGACTATGGCTACACCTTC
CDR3aa: CASAPGGDYGYTF

abundance: -
d_gene: -
v_gene: TRBV27
j_gene: TRBJ1-5
CDR3nt: TGTGCCAGCAGTTTCCGTTGGGGGGAGCCCCAGCATTTT
CDR3aa: CASSFRWGEPQHF

abundance: -
d_gene: -
v_gene: TRBV7-2
j_gene: TRBJ1-2
CDR3nt: TGTGCCAGCAGCTTAGGGGGGTTCGAGGATGGCTACACCTTC
CDR3aa: CASSLGGFEDGYTF

abundance: once
d_gene: TRBD1
v_gene: TRBV30
j_gene: TRBJ2-1
CDR3nt: TGTGCCTGGAGTGTTCGGGACAGGGACTACAATGAGCAGTTCTTC
CDR3aa: CAWSVRDRDYNEQFF

abundance: -
d_gene: TRBD1
v_gene: TRBV7-9
j_gene: TRBJ1-2
CDR3nt: TGTGCCAGCAGCTCCTTCGGGACAGGGCCTGTAGGTGGCTATGGCTACACCTTC
CDR3aa: CASSSFGTGPVGGYGYTF

abundance: -
d_gene: -
v_gene: TRBV23-1
j_gene: TRBJ2-2
CDR3nt: TGCGCCAGCAGTCAATCACAGGACGATGAGCTTCGAGACACCGGGGAGCTGTTTTTT
CDR3aa: CASSQSQDDELRDTGELFF

abundance: -
d_gene: -
v_gene: TRBV5-1
j_gene: TRBJ1-5
CDR3nt: TGCGCCAGCAGGGCTGGAGACAATCAGCCCCAGCATTTT
CDR3aa: CASRAGDNQPQHF

abundance: -
d_gene: TRBD2
v_gene: TRBV5-4
j_gene: TRBJ2-2
CDR3nt: TGTGCCAGCAGCCCTAGCGGGACGAACACCGGGGAGCTGTTTTTT
CDR3aa: CASSPSGTNTGELFF

abundance: -
d_gene: TRBD2
v_gene: TRBV7-9
j_gene: TRBJ2-3
CDR3nt: TGTGCCTCCAAGCCTTCTAGCGGCCTCACAGATACGCAGTATTTT
CDR3aa: CASKPSSGLTDTQYF

abundance: -
d_gene: -
v_gene: TRBV25-1
j_gene: TRBJ1-3
CDR3nt: TGTGCCAGCAGTGAATACGGTAGGGGCCGATCTGGAAACACCATATATTTT
CDR3aa: CASSEYGRGRSGNTIYF

abundance: -
d_gene: TRBD2
v_gene: TRBV7-2
j_gene: TRBJ2-3
CDR3nt: TGTGCCAGCAGCCTTGGGACTAGCGGGAGTGGGACAGATACGCAGTATTTT
CDR3aa: CASSLGTSGSGTDTQYF

abundance: -
d_gene: TRBD2
v_gene: TRBV5-6
j_gene: TRBJ2-1
CDR3nt: TGTGCCAGCAGCAAAGGACTAGCGGATTACAATGAGCAGTTCTTC
CDR3aa: CASSKGLADYNEQFF

abundance: -
d_gene: -
v_gene: TRBV18
j_gene: TRBJ2-1
CDR3nt: TGTGCCAGCTCCCCAATCTCCTTAGTAGCGCCCTCCTACAATGAGCAGTTCTTC
CDR3aa: CASSPISLVAPSYNEQFF

abundance: -
d_gene: -
v_gene: TRBV7-8
j_gene: TRBJ1-6
CDR3nt: TGTGCCAGCAGCTTAGCGGCTTCACCCCTCCACTTT
CDR3aa: CASSLAASPLHF

abundance: -
d_gene: TRBD2
v_gene: TRBV5-4
j_gene: TRBJ2-3
CDR3nt: TGTGCCAGCAGCATTCAGCGGGGGGGCACAGATACGCAGTATTTT
CDR3aa: CASSIQRGGTDTQYF

abundance: -
d_gene: -
v_gene: TRBV28
j_gene: TRBJ2-7
CDR3nt: TGTGCCAGCAGTTTCCCCGGGACCTCCTACGAGCAGTACTTC
CDR3aa: CASSFPGTSYEQYF

abundance: -
d_gene: -
v_gene: TRBV7-2
j_gene: TRBJ1-1
CDR3nt: TGTGCCAGCAGCTTAGTCGGTCGTGGCACTGGAGCTTTCTTT
CDR3aa: CASSLVGRGTGAFF

abundance: -
d_gene: -
v_gene: TRBV18
j_gene: TRBJ1-5
CDR3nt: TGTGCCAGCTCACCCGCCAGGGATGGCAATCAGCCCCAGCATTTT
CDR3aa: CASSPARDGNQPQHF

abundance: -
d_gene: -
v_gene: TRBV7-9
j_gene: TRBJ2-5
CDR3nt: TGTGCCAGCAGCTTATTGGTTTTTGAGACCCAGTACTTC
CDR3aa: CASSLLVFETQYF

abundance: -
d_gene: TRBD2
v_gene: TRBV5-1
j_gene: TRBJ2-7
CDR3nt: TGCGCCAGCAGCTCCCGGACTAGCGGAGCCTACGAGCAGTACTTC
CDR3aa: CASSSRTSGAYEQYF

abundance: -
d_gene: -
v_gene: TRBV16
j_gene: TRBJ1-1
CDR3nt: TGTGCCAGCAGCCTTCAAGGGAACACTGAAGCTTTCTTT
CDR3aa: CASSLQGNTEAFF

abundance: once
d_gene: TRBD2
v_gene: TRBV30
j_gene: TRBJ2-3
CDR3nt: TGTGCCTGGAGCATTAGCGGGGGGGATGTTAGTACGCAGTATTTT
CDR3aa: CAWSISGGDVSTQYF

abundance: -
d_gene: TRBD1
v_gene: TRBV7-3
j_gene: TRBJ2-5
CDR3nt: TGTGCCAGCAGCCCCGGGACAGTCGAGACCCAGTACTTC
CDR3aa: CASSPGTVETQYF

abundance: -
d_gene: TRBD2
v_gene: TRBV9
j_gene: TRBJ2-3
CDR3nt: TGTGCCAGCAGCTCCCGGGGTAGCGGGGGCACAGATACGCAGTATTTT
CDR3aa: CASSSRGSGGTDTQYF

abundance: -
d_gene: TRBD1
v_gene: TRBV30
j_gene: TRBJ1-5
CDR3nt: TGTGCCTGGCAGACAGGGGGGTCAGGACAGCCCCAGCATTTT
CDR3aa: CAWQTGGSGQPQHF

abundance: -
d_gene: -
v_gene: TRBV18
j_gene: TRBJ2-1
CDR3nt: TGTGCCAGCTCAATGTACGGGAATGAGCAGTTCTTC
CDR3aa: CASSMYGNEQFF

abundance: -
d_gene: -
v_gene: TRBV10-1
j_gene: TRBJ2-1
CDR3nt: TGCGCCACCTCAGCGGGCGGAACCTACAATGAGCAGTTCTTC
CDR3aa: CATSAGGTYNEQFF

abundance: few
d_gene: -
v_gene: TRBV7-9
j_gene: TRBJ1-1
CDR3nt: TGTGCCAGCAGCTTAGCGACGGTGAACACTGAAGCTTTCTTT
CDR3aa: CASSLATVNTEAFF

abundance: -
d_gene: -
v_gene: TRBV9
j_gene: TRBJ2-7
CDR3nt: TGTGCCAGCAGCCCCCGAGACGCACCCCCTGAGGAGCAGTACTTC
CDR3aa: CASSPRDAPPEEQYF

abundance: -
d_gene: -
v_gene: TRBV19
j_gene: TRBJ2-5
CDR3nt: TGTGCCAGTAGTATCGAGGCAGGGGGGGTGAAGACCCAGTACTTC
CDR3aa: CASSIEAGGVKTQYF